One TCR beta chain is described in this entry. The sample is drawn from a study of control samples from healthy donors and cancer patients. Method: immunoSEQ multiplex PCR; TCRdb's copy keeps in-frame clones and lacks some. The top ten hold less than 6% of the sample, which has about 150,000 clones, 93% seen once. In germline, CDR1 is SGHDT, CDR2 YYEEEE. The CDR3 extends over 13 amino acids. V dropped 4 bases and J dropped 6 bases, with 11 bases sitting between them. The source is a man aged 18 to 30 in good health. The V gene is TRBV5-6, the J gene TRBJ2-1, with no clear D. The sample taken for sequencing was blood. The CDR3 nucleotides read TGTGCCAGCAGCGCGTCGTCGGGCAATGAGCAGTTCTTC. This translates into CASSASSGNEQFF.